Listed here is a single T cell receptor beta chain. Its cognate antigen is unknown. Distinct nucleotide sequences in the sample also encode this CDR3. These data come from a study of shared clonotypes between healthy human individuals. The wider study: Donor composition was two women and three men, aged 18 to 49. Study results and limitations: Across four donors, naive CD4 shared around 5.1%, naive CD8 3% to 3.5%, memory CD4 more than 2%, memory CD8 0.35% to 0.5%. It was the non-shared clonotypes that had lower generation probabilities than clonotypes shared by all four donors.

The CDR3 has 13 amino acids. Trimming took 0 bases from V and 2 from J, leaving 4 bases between them. From germline, CDR1 is KGHSH and CDR2 LQKENI. TCRdb's copy holds only in-frame clones and misses some; the assay was immunoSEQ multiplex PCR. The sample has about 380,000 clones, just over 95% seen once. Researchers reported that CD8 memory united CD45RO+ cells with CCR7-negative CD45RA+ TemRA cells. V and J are TRBV18 and TRBJ2-5; D is unclear. This receptor was obtained from a man aged 25 to 40 in good health. The sample taken for sequencing was memory CD8+ T cells sorted from blood. Subset reported: CD45RO+ cells pooled with CCR7-negative TemRA cells. CDR3 in amino acids: CASSPPGQETQYF. The CDR3 region has the DNA TGTGCCAGCTCACCACCGGGGCAAGAGACCCAGTACTTC.